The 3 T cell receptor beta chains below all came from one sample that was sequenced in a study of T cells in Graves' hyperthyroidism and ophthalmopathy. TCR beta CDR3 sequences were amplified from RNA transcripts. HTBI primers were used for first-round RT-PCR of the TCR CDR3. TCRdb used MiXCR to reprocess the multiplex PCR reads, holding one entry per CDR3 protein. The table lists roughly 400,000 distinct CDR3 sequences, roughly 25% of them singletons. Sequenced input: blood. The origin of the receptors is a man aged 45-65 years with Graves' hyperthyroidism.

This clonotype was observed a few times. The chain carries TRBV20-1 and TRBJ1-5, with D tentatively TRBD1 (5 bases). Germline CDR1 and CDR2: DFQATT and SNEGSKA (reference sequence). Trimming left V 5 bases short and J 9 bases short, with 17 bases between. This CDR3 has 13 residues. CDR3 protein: CSAVGTSRAPQHF. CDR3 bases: TGCAGTGCTGTTGGGACCTCCAGAGCGCCCCAGCATTTT.

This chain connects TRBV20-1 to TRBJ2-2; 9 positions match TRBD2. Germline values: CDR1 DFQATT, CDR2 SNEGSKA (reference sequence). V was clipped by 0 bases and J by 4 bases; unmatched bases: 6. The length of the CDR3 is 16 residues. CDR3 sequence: CSARDPAGGGTGELFF. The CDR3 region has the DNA TGCAGTGCTAGAGACCCAGCGGGAGGAGGCACCGGGGAGCTGTTTTTT.

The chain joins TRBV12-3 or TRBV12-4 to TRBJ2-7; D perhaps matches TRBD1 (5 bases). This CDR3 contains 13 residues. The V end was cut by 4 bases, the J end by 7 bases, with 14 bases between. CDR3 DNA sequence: TGTGCCAGCAGTTACGGCAGGGTGGGAGAGCAGTACTTC. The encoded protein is CASSYGRVGEQYF.